This TCR beta chain was identified during a study of blood T cell repertoires in COVID-19. Turning to the study itself: There were acute and convalescent COVID-19 samples, and they came from the United States, Italy and Spain.

Germline V CDR1 and CDR2: KGHSH, LQKENI. The V end lost 0 bases, the J end lost 6 bases, and 7 bases lay between the germline ends. The CDR3 has 13 amino acids. TCRdb's table, derived via immunoSEQ multiplex PCR, lists solely in-frame clones and lacks some. The repertoire holds about 210,000 clones, 85% seen once, with approximately 5.1% in the top ten. Specimen: peripheral blood. This receptor was taken from a man in his fifties with COVID-19, enrolled during active disease. V gene TRBV18 combines with J gene TRBJ2-3; D gene unclear. The CDR3 DNA reads as TGTGCCAGCTCACCACCAGGAGTGGATACGCAGTATTTT. Amino acid sequence: CASSPPGVDTQYF.